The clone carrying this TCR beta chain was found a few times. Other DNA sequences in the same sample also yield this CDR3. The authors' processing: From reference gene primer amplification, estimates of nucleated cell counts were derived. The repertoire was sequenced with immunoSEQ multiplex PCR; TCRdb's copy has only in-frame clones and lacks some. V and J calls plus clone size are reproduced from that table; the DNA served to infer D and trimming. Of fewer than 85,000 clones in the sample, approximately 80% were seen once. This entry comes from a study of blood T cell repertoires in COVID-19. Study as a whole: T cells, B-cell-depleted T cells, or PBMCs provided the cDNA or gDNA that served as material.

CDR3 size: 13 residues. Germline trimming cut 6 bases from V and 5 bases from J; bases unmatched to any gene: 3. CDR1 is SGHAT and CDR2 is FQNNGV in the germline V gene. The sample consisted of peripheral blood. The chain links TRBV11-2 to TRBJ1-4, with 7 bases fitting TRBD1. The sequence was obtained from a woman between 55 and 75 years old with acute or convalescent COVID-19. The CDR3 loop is CASRGQSNEKLFF. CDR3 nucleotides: TGTGCCAGCAGGGGACAGTCGAATGAAAAACTGTTTTTT.